The sequence of this TCR beta chain was determined in a study of blood T cell repertoires in COVID-19. Study at large: Researchers got acute and convalescent COVID-19 samples from the United States, Italy and Spain.

Authors' analysis steps: Estimated nucleated cell counts came from reference gene primer amplification. Method: immunoSEQ multiplex PCR; TCRdb's copy keeps in-frame clones and lacks some. The V and J calls and clone size are taken from that table; D and trimming were inferred from the DNA. The table has roughly 310,000 clones, about nine tenths seen once. Trimming cost V 0 bases and J 4 bases, with 7 bases left between them. In germline, CDR1 is LNHNV, CDR2 YYDKDF (reference sequence). The CDR3 is 14 amino acids. Sequencing was done on a sample of PBMCs or T cells enriched from blood (not recorded which). This TCR came from a woman between 35 and 50 years old who had recovered from COVID-19. The chain is built from TRBV15 and TRBJ2-1, with D unclear. The CDR3 loop is CATSREDFYNEQFF. CDR3 nucleotides: TGTGCCACCAGCAGAGAAGACTTTTACAATGAGCAGTTCTTC.